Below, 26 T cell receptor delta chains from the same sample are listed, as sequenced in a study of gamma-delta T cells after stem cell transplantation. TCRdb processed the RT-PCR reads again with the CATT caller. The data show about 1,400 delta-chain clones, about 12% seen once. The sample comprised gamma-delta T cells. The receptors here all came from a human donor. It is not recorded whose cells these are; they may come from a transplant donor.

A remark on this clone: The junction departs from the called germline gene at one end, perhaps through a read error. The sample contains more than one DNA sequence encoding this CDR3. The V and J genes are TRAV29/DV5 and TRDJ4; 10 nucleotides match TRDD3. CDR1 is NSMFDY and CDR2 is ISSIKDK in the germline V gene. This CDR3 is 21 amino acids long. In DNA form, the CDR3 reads TGTGCCGCAAGCTCTTCTTTATATCCTACGTTAGGGGGATACGGCCCGGAGCCCCTGATCTTT. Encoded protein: CAASSSLYPTLGGYGPEPLIF.

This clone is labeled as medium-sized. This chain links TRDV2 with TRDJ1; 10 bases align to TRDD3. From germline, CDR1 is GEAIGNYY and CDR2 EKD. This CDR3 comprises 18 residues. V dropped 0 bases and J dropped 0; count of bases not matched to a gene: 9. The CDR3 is CACDTVGTGGWYTDKLIF. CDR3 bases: TGTGCCTGTGACACCGTGGGTACTGGGGGATGGTACACCGATAAACTCATCTTT.

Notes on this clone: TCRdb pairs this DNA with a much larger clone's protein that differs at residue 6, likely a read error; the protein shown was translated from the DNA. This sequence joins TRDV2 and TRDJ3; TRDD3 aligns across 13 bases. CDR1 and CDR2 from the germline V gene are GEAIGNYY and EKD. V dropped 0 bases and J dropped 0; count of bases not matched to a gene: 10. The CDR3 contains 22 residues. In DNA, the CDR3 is TGTGCCTGTGACACCCAATTTACTGGGGGATACGCTAGCTCCTGGGACACCCGACAGATGTTTTTC. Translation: CACDTQFTGGYASSWDTRQMFF.

The CDR3 DNA reads as TGTGCCTGTGACACCGTACTGGGGGATCCTACCTGGGACACCCGACAGATGTTTTTC. It translates to CACDTVLGDPTWDTRQMFF. The chain uses TRDV2 and TRDJ3; TRDD3 agrees at 10 bases. Germline loops: CDR1 GEAIGNYY, CDR2 EKD. The J segment lost 2 bases and the V segment lost 0 bases, leaving 6 bases of the junction unmatched. The CDR3 sequence is 19 residues long.

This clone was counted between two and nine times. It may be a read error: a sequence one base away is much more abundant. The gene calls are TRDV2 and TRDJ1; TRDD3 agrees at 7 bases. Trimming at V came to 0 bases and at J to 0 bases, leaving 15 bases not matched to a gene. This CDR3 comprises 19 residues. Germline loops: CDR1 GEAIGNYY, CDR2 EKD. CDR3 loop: CACDTGSRGDPADTDKLIF. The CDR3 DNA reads TGTGCCTGTGACACCGGCAGTCGGGGGGATCCGGCTGACACCGATAAACTCATCTTT.

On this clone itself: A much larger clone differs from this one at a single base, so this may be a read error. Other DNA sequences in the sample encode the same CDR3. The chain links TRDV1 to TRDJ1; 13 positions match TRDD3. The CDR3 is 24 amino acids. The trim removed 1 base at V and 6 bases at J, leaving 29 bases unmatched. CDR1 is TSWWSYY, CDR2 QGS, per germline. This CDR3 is CALGEPTILLPTGGLGDTRNKLIF. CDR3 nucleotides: TGTGCTCTTGGGGAACCTACCATCCTCCTTCCTACGGGGGGACTGGGGGATACGAGGAATAAACTCATCTTT.

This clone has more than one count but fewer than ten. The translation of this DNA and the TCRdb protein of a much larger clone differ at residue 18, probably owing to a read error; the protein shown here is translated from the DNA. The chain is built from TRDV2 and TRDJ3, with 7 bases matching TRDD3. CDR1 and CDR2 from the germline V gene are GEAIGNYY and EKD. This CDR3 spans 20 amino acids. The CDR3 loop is CACDTGPWGLSSWDTRQIFF. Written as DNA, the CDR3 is TGTGCCTGTGACACCGGTCCCTGGGGGTTGAGCTCCTGGGACACCCGACAGATATTTTTC.

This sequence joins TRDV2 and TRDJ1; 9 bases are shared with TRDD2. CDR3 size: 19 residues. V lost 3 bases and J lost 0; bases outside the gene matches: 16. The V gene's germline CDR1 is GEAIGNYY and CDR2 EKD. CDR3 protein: CACDSLPTEGYPDTDKLIF. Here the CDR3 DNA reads TGTGCCTGTGACTCCCTTCCTACAGAAGGTTATCCTGACACCGATAAACTCATCTTT.

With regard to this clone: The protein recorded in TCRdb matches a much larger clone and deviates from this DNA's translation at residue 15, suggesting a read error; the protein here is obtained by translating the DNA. CDR3 residues: CACDSLLGDTHTDKPIF. The CDR3 nucleotides read TGTGCCTGTGACAGCCTACTGGGGGATACGCACACCGATAAACCCATCTTT. The V and J genes are TRDV2 and TRDJ1; 13 positions agree with TRDD3. Germline values: CDR1 GEAIGNYY, CDR2 EKD. The CDR3 runs to 17 residues.

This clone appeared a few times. The DNA of the CDR3 is TGTGCCTGTGACGTACTGGGGGATACCATGGTCGCAAGCGATAAACTCATCTTT. Protein: CACDVLGDTMVASDKLIF. The rearrangement uses TRDV2 and TRDJ1, with 12 bases identical to TRDD3. The CDR3 length is 18 residues. The V and J ends lost 3 bases and 4 bases, in that order; junction bases with no gene match: 14. Germline loops: CDR1 GEAIGNYY, CDR2 EKD.

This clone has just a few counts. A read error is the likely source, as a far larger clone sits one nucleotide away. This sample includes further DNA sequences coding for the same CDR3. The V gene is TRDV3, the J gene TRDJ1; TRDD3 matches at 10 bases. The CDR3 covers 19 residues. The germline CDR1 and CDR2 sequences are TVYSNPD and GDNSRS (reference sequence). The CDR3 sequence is CALTFHLHWGIFGTDKLIF. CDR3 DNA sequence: TGCGCCTTGACCTTCCACCTACACTGGGGGATTTTTGGCACCGATAAACTCATCTTT.

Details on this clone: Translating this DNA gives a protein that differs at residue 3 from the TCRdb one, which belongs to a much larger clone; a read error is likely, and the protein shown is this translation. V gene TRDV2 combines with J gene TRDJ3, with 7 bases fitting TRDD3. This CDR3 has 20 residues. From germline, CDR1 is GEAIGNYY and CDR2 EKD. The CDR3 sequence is CAYDTGPWGLSSWDTRQMFF. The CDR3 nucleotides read TGTGCCTATGACACCGGTCCCTGGGGGTTGAGCTCCTGGGACACCCGACAGATGTTTTTC.

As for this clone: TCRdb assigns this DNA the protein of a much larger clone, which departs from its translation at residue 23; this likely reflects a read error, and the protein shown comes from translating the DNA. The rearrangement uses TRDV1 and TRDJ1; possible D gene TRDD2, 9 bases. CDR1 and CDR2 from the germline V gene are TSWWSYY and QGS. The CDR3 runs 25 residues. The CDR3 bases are TGTGCTCTTGGGGCCCACCTTCCTACGGCGAAAATATTACTGGGGGCCCGGGCAGACACCGATAAACCCATCTTT. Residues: CALGAHLPTAKILLGARADTDKPIF.

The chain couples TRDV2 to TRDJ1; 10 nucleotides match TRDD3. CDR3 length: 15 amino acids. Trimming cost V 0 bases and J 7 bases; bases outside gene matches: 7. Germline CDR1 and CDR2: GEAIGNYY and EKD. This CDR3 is CACDTLLGDSLKLIF. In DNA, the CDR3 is TGTGCCTGTGACACCTTACTGGGGGATTCCCTTAAACTCATCTTT.

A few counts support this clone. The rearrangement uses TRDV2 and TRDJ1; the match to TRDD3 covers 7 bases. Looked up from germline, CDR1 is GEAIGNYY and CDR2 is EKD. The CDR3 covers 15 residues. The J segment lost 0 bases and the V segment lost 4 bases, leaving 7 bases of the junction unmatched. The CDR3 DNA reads TGTGCCTGTGAGTCTCTGGGGGTCGACACCGATAAACTCATCTTT. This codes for CACESLGVDTDKLIF.

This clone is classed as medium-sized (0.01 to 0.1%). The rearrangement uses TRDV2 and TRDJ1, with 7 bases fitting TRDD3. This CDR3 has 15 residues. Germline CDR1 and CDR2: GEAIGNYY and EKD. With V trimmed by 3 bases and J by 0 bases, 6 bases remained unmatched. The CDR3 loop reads CACDSLGENTDKLIF. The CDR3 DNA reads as TGTGCCTGTGACTCCTTGGGGGAAAACACCGATAAACTCATCTTT.

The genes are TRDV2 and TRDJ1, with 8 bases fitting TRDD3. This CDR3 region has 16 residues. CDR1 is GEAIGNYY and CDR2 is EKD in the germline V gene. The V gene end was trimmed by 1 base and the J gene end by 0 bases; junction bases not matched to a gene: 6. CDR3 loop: CACDTLGDKYTDKLIF. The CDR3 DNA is TGTGCCTGTGACACTCTGGGGGACAAGTACACCGATAAACTCATCTTT.

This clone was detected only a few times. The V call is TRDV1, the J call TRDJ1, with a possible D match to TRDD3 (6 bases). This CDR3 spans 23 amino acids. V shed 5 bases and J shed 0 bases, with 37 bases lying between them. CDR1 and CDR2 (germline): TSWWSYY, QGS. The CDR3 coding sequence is TGTGCTCTTGGGCCCCACCTTCGGCTGGCCCTATGGGGGCTACCTTCGTACACCGATAAACTCATCTTT. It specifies CALGPHLRLALWGLPSYTDKLIF.

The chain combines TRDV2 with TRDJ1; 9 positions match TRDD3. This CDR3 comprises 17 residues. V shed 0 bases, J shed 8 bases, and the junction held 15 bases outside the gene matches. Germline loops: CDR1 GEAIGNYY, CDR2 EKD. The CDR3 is CACDTVVVGDRGTKLIF. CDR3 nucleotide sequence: TGTGCCTGTGACACCGTGGTGGTGGGGGATAGGGGAACGAAACTCATCTTT.

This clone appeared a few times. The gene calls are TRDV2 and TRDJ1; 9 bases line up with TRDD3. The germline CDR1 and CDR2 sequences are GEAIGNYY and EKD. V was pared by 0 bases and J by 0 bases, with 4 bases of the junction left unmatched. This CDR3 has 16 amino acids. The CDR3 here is CACDTLGDSYTDKLIF. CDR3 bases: TGTGCCTGTGACACCTTGGGGGATAGTTACACCGATAAACTCATCTTT.

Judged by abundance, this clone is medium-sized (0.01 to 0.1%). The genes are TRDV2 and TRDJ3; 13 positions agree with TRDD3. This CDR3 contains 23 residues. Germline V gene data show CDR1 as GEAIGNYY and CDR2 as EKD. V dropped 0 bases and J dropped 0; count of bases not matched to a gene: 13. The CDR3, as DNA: TGTGCCTGTGACACCGGAGGTACTGGGGGATACGCGGGTAGCTCCTGGGACACCCGACAGATGTTTTTC. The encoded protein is CACDTGGTGGYAGSSWDTRQMFF.

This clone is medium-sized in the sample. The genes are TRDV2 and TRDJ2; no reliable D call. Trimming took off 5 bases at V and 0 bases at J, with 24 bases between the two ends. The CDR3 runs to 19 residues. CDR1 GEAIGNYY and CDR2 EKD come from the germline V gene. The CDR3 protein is CACGPPVGTPDALTAQLFF. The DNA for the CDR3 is TGTGCCTGTGGCCCTCCCGTTGGGACTCCCGATGCTTTGACAGCACAACTCTTCTTT.

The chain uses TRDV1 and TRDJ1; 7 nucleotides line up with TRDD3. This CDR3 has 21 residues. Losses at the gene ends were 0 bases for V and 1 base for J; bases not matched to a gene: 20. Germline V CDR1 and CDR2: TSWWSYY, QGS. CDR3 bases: TGTGCTCTTGGGGAACTCCTGACCTACTTTGGGATACAAGGGGTCACCGATAAACTCATCTTT. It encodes CALGELLTYFGIQGVTDKLIF.

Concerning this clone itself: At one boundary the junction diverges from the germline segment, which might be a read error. This chain's CDR3 is CACDTGGDTNSWDTRKMFF. CDR3 nucleotide sequence: TGTGCCTGTGACACTGGGGGGGATACGAACTCCTGGGACACCCGAAAGATGTTTTTC. The rearrangement joins TRDV2 to TRDJ3; 10 bases are a match to TRDD3. CDR3 length: 19 residues. The germline CDR1 and CDR2 sequences are GEAIGNYY and EKD.

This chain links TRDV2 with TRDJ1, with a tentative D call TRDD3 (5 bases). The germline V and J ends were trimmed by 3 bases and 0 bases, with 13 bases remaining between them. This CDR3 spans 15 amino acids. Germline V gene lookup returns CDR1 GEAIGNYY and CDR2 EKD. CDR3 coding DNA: TGTGCCTGTGACGTGTTGATGGGGTACACCGATAAACTCATCTTT. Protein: CACDVLMGYTDKLIF.

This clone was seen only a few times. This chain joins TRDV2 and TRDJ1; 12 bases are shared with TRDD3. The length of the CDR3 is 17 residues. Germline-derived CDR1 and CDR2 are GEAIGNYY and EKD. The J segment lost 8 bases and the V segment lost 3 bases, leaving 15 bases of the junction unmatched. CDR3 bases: TGTGCCTGTGACGCTTTACTGGGGGATACTTCAACCCCAAAACTCATCTTT. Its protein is CACDALLGDTSTPKLIF.